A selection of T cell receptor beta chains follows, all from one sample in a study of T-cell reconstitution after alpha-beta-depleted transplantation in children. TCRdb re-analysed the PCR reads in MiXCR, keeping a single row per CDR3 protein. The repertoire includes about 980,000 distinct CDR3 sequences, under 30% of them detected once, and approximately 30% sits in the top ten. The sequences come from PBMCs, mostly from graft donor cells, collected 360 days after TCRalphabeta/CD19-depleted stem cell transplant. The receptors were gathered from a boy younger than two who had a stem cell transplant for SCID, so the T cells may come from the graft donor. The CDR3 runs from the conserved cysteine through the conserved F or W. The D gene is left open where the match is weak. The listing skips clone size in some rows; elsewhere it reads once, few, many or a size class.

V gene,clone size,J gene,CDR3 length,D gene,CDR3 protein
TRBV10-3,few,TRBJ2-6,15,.,CAISDREAGANVLTF
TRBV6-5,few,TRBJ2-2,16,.,CASSYRGTPYPGELFF
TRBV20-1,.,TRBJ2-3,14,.,CSATRPGGTDTQYF
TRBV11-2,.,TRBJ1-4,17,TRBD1,CASSFDGQGAVSEKLFF
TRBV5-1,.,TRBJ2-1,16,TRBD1,CASSREGQGAYNEQFF
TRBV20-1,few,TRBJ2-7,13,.,CSAARMASYEQYF
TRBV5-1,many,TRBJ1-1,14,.,CASSLVQVGAEAFF
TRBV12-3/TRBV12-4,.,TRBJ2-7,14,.,CASTFGSPSYEQYF
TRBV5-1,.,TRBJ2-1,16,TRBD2,CASSFRERGGRDEQFF
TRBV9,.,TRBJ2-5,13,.,CASSVAIVGTQYF